The 11 T cell receptor beta chains below were found in one sample sequenced in a study of patients and donors after allogeneic stem cell transplantation. MiXCR, run by TCRdb on the RT-PCR reads, gives a single entry per CDR3 protein. The sample includes some 90,000 distinct CDR3 sequences, around 48% of them seen just once. Source material: blood, either unsorted or a sorted T cell fraction (not recorded which). These receptors were taken from a human donor who was either an allogeneic HSCT recipient or a stem cell or donor lymphocyte infusion donor (not recorded which). It is not recorded whose cells these are; they may come from a transplant donor.

The chain recombines TRBV4-1 with TRBJ1-3; possible D gene TRBD1, 6 bases. Germline V CDR1 and CDR2: MGHRA, YSYEKL. Trimming took 2 bases from V and 0 from J, leaving 14 bases between them. The CDR3 runs to 17 residues. The CDR3 sequence: CASSQIGQRISGNTIYF. As DNA, the CDR3 is TGCGCCAGCAGCCAAATTGGACAGCGAATCTCTGGAAACACCATATATTTT.

The DNA for the CDR3 is TGTGCCAGCAGCCAAACCCTCAAGGCCTTGAGCTCCTACGAGCAGTACTTC. Amino acid sequence: CASSQTLKALSSYEQYF. The rearrangement joins TRBV14 to TRBJ2-7, with unresolved D. The CDR3 is 17 amino acids. Germline V CDR1 and CDR2: SGHDN, FVKESK. V dropped 2 bases and J dropped 0 bases, with 17 bases sitting between them.

The J gene is TRBJ1-1, the V gene TRBV7-9; D is perhaps TRBD1 (5 bases). Germline CDR1 reads SEHNR; CDR2 reads FQNEAQ (reference sequence). The CDR3 is made up of 16 amino acids. The germline V and J ends were trimmed by 5 bases and 4 bases, with 20 bases remaining between them. CDR3 in amino acids: CASSVTLGEGRTEAFF. The CDR3 nucleotides read TGTGCCAGCAGCGTAACTCTGGGAGAGGGGCGCACTGAAGCTTTCTTT. The variable domain in full, completed from reference TRBV7-9 and TRBJ1-1, reads DTGVSQNPRHKITKRGQNVTFRCDPISEHNRLYWYRQTLGQGPEFLTYFQNEAQLEKSRLLSDRFSAERPKGSFSTLEIQRTEQGDSAMYLCASSVTLGEGRTEAFFGQGTRLTVV.

This clonotype occurred a few times. The genes are TRBV28 and TRBJ1-2; D unresolved. This CDR3 has 16 amino acids. V was trimmed by 4 bases and J by 6 bases, leaving 21 bases between them. Per the germline V gene, CDR1 is MDHEN and CDR2 is SYDVKM. CDR3 in DNA: TGTGCCAGCAGTTCCTATGGGAGATCCGCCCCGGATGGCTACACCTTC. Its translation is CASSSYGRSAPDGYTF.

V and J are TRBV20-1 and TRBJ1-1, with a tentative D call TRBD1 (6 bases). The CDR3 covers 14 residues. V lost 3 bases, J lost 3 bases, and 14 bases lay in between. CDR1 DFQATT and CDR2 SNEGSKA come from the germline V gene (reference sequence). The CDR3 nucleotides read TGCAGTGCTAGCCGCGGGGGCTATGACACTGAAGCTTTCTTT. Its translation is CSASRGGYDTEAFF.

J is TRBJ1-2 and V is TRBV4-2; no firm D call. The length of the CDR3 is 14 residues. Trimming took 2 bases from V and 2 from J, leaving 9 bases between them. Germline V gives CDR1 LGHNA, CDR2 YNFKEQ. The CDR3 reads CASSQSQQNYGYTF. In DNA form, the CDR3 reads TGTGCCAGCAGCCAAAGCCAACAAAACTATGGCTACACCTTC.

The chain couples TRBV20-1 to TRBJ2-6; 8 positions match TRBD2. Unmatched junction bases numbered 7, after V lost 3 bases and J lost 3 bases. The CDR3 is 16 amino acids. Germline CDR1 and CDR2: DFQATT and SNEGSKA (reference sequence). The CDR3 here is CSASLWREVGANVLTF. As DNA, the CDR3 is TGCAGTGCTAGCCTCTGGCGGGAGGTTGGGGCCAACGTCCTGACTTTC.

In its sample, this clonotype was seen once. This rearrangement joins TRBV6-2 or TRBV6-3 to TRBJ2-7, with D hard to call. This CDR3 is 13 amino acids long. From germline, CDR1 is MNHEY and CDR2 SVGEGT. V gave up 2 bases and J gave up 0 bases, with 5 bases separating them. Here the CDR3 DNA reads TGTGCCAGCAGTTACCACGGCTCCTACGAGCAGTACTTC. Its translation is CASSYHGSYEQYF.

This clonotype was recorded a few times. This chain uses TRBV29-1 with TRBJ1-2; D is ambiguous. V was pared by 3 bases and J by 3 bases, with 2 bases between. Germline V gene lookup returns CDR1 SQVTM and CDR2 ANQGSEA. The CDR3 totals 10 residues. The CDR3 protein is CSVDDYGYTF. In DNA, the CDR3 is TGCAGCGTTGATGACTATGGCTACACCTTC.

The chain carries TRBV28 and TRBJ1-2, with D possibly matching TRBD1 (5 bases). Germline values: CDR1 MDHEN, CDR2 SYDVKM. The CDR3 covers 10 residues. Trimming took 5 bases from V and 13 from J, leaving 11 bases between them. CDR3 in amino acids: CASSRQTCTF. CDR3 bases: TGTGCCAGCAGTCGACAGACCTGCACCTTC.

This clonotype appeared a few times. The chain links TRBV10-3 to TRBJ1-2, with 8 bases matching TRBD1. Germline lookup yields CDR1 ENHRY and CDR2 SYGVKD. This CDR3 contains 15 residues. V dropped 0 bases and J dropped 6; count of bases not matched to a gene: 6. In DNA, the CDR3 is TGTGCCATCAGTGAGTCGTCAGGGGGCGGCGATGGCTACACCTTC. Protein product: CAISESSGGGDGYTF.